This T cell receptor (beta chain) originates from a study of graft-versus-host responses after intestinal transplantation. Method: immunoSEQ multiplex PCR; TCRdb's copy keeps in-frame clones and lacks some. The table has fewer than 70,000 clones, 80% to 95% seen once. The CDR3 contains 16 residues. Germline-derived CDR1 and CDR2 are LGHNT and FRNRAP. V shed 4 bases and J shed 5 bases, with 17 bases lying between them. The rearrangement joins TRBV12-5 to TRBJ2-2, with TRBD1 as a possible D gene (6 bases). The sample in question was bone marrow, obtained 700 to 750 days after intestinal transplantation. This TCR was recovered from a human patient who received an intestinal transplant, so some T cells may come from the graft donor. DNA for the CDR3: TGTGCTAGTGGTTGGGGAATAATACAGGGAACCGGGGAGCTGTTTTTT. Its translation is CASGWGIIQGTGELFF.